This TCR beta chain was captured by sequencing in a study of blood T cell repertoires in COVID-19. Study background: Acute-phase and convalescent COVID-19 samples originated in the United States, Italy and Spain. PBMCs, B-cell-depleted T cells, or T cells provided the cDNA or gDNA that made up the material.

The CDR3 covers 14 residues. Trimming took 5 bases from V and 5 from J; bases not matched to a gene: 8. CDR1 is SNHLY, CDR2 FYNNEI, per germline. Some clones are missing from TCRdb's copy, which holds only in-frame ones; the method was immunoSEQ multiplex PCR. In the table there are some 220,000 clones, under 85% of which are singletons. The V gene is TRBV2, the J gene TRBJ2-7, with 8 bases aligning to TRBD1. The TCR originated in a young woman with COVID-19, enrolled during active disease. The specimen sequenced was peripheral blood. CDR3 residues: CASSRAGQGNEQYF. The CDR3 region has the DNA TGTGCCAGCAGTCGAGCTGGACAGGGTAACGAGCAGTACTTC.